These T cell receptor beta chains were read from a single sample in a study of T cells after yellow fever vaccination. TCRdb re-called the 5' RACE reads with MiXCR, one entry per CDR3 protein. This table has about 110,000 distinct CDR3 sequences, 8.4% appearing once. Sample: CD8+ T cells sorted from PBMCs, taken 45 days after the yellow fever booster vaccination. The receptors were sampled from a man aged 25 to 45 who received the YFV17D yellow fever vaccine. Both conserved end residues are part of each CDR3. A D gene is named only where the DNA matches it firmly. The size field is filled for only some rows; it gives once, few, many or a size class.

j_gene,d_gene,abundance,v_gene,CDR3aa,CDR3nt
TRBJ2-1,TRBD2,few,TRBV6-5,CASSYSASAGDEQFF,TGTGCCAGCAGTTACTCGGCTAGCGCGGGGGATGAGCAGTTCTTC
TRBJ2-1,-,many,TRBV20-1,CSARDGQGRHNEQFF,TGCAGTGCTAGAGATGGGCAGGGCAGGCACAATGAGCAGTTCTTC
TRBJ2-3,-,few,TRBV9,CASSVAGSTDTQYF,TGTGCCAGCAGCGTAGCGGGAAGCACAGATACGCAGTATTTT
TRBJ2-7,TRBD1,many,TRBV7-6,CASSFGAGGAYEQYF,TGTGCCAGCAGCTTCGGGGCAGGGGGCGCCTACGAGCAGTACTTC
TRBJ1-2,-,many,TRBV18,CASSPLITDPNYGYTF,TGTGCCAGCTCACCACTCATTACCGACCCTAACTATGGCTACACCTTC
TRBJ2-3,TRBD2,many,TRBV6-1,CASSTPGLAGVADTQYF,TGTGCCAGCAGTACGCCGGGACTAGCGGGAGTAGCAGATACGCAGTATTTT
TRBJ1-5,-,many,TRBV7-2,CASSLLYSNQPQHF,TGTGCCAGCAGCTTATTGTATAGCAATCAGCCCCAGCATTTT
TRBJ2-5,-,-,TRBV30,CAWSVQGGETQYF,TGTGCCTGGAGTGTCCAAGGAGGAGAGACCCAGTACTTC
TRBJ1-2,-,many,TRBV12-3/TRBV12-4,CASSLVGPEGGYTF,TGTGCCAGCAGTTTAGTCGGCCCCGAAGGTGGCTACACCTTC
TRBJ1-4,-,-,TRBV20-1,CSASAGQTNEKLFF,TGCAGTGCTAGCGCGGGCCAGACTAATGAAAAACTGTTTTTT
TRBJ2-7,-,-,TRBV2,CASTLSYEQYF,TGTGCCAGCACCCTTAGCTACGAGCAGTACTTC
TRBJ2-1,-,many,TRBV19,CASSIVAANNEQFF,TGTGCCAGTAGTATAGTTGCAGCAAACAATGAGCAGTTCTTC
TRBJ2-1,-,few,TRBV7-7,CASSLVPGPDNEQFF,TGTGCTAGCAGCTTAGTGCCGGGACCTGACAATGAGCAGTTCTTC
TRBJ2-2,-,many,TRBV6-1,CASRTGRAGELFF,TGTGCCAGCAGAACAGGCAGGGCCGGGGAGCTGTTTTTT
TRBJ2-7,TRBD2,few,TRBV7-6,CASSSPTLAGTSSYEQYF,TGTGCCAGCAGCTCACCTACACTAGCGGGAACCTCCTCCTACGAGCAGTACTTC
TRBJ2-6,-,few,TRBV29-1,CSVVFHSGANVLTF,TGCAGCGTTGTGTTCCACTCTGGGGCCAACGTCCTGACTTTC
TRBJ2-7,-,-,TRBV7-2,CASSLGIGGQKSYEQYF,TGTGCCAGCAGCTTAGGGATTGGCGGTCAGAAATCCTACGAGCAGTACTTC
TRBJ2-1,-,many,TRBV27,CASSQFIPRDGEQFF,TGTGCCAGCAGTCAATTTATTCCCAGGGATGGTGAGCAGTTCTTC
TRBJ2-2,-,many,TRBV4-3,CASSQEGGAGELFF,TGCGCCAGCAGCCAAGAGGGCGGGGCCGGGGAGCTGTTTTTT
TRBJ2-1,-,many,TRBV5-1,CASSLEASGGGYNEQFF,TGCGCCAGCAGCTTGGAGGCTAGCGGAGGGGGATACAATGAGCAGTTCTTC
TRBJ2-5,-,few,TRBV6-5,CASSSSGQETQYF,TGTGCCAGCAGTTCTTCCGGGCAAGAGACCCAGTACTTC
TRBJ2-1,TRBD2,many,TRBV6-2/TRBV6-3,CARPGTSDNEQFF,TGTGCCCGCCCCGGGACTAGCGACAATGAGCAGTTCTTC
TRBJ2-3,TRBD2,many,TRBV7-8,CASSARLAGDTQYF,TGTGCCAGCAGCGCACGACTAGCGGGTGATACGCAGTATTTT
TRBJ2-7,TRBD2,few,TRBV4-3,CASSKAGEGREQYF,TGCGCCAGCAGCAAAGCGGGAGAAGGGCGCGAGCAGTACTTC
TRBJ2-7,-,-,TRBV3-1,CASSQGGGGNGEQYF,TGTGCCAGCAGCCAAGGAGGAGGGGGGAACGGAGAGCAGTACTTC
TRBJ2-7,-,-,TRBV3-1,CASSPFPYSYEQYF,TGTGCCAGCAGCCCGTTTCCTTACTCCTACGAGCAGTACTTC
TRBJ2-1,-,many,TRBV20-1,CSAIGPPRNYNEQFF,TGCAGTGCTATCGGACCCCCGCGGAATTACAATGAGCAGTTCTTC
TRBJ2-7,TRBD2,-,TRBV28,CASKNRLAAYEQYF,TGTGCCAGTAAAAACCGACTAGCGGCCTACGAGCAGTACTTC
TRBJ2-3,-,-,TRBV5-1,CASSLEQDTDTQYF,TGCGCCAGCAGCTTGGAACAGGACACAGATACGCAGTATTTT
TRBJ2-3,-,many,TRBV4-3,CASSQGQVSPGTQYF,TGCGCCAGCAGCCAAGGGCAGGTTTCCCCAGGGACGCAGTATTTT
TRBJ2-7,-,many,TRBV25-1,CASSGYKETLSYEQYF,TGTGCCAGCAGTGGATATAAGGAAACCCTCTCCTACGAGCAGTACTTC
TRBJ2-1,TRBD2,many,TRBV15,CATSSEAGPYNEQFF,TGTGCCACCAGCAGTGAAGCGGGGCCCTACAATGAGCAGTTCTTC
TRBJ2-1,-,many,TRBV29-1,CSVRTNYNEQFF,TGCAGCGTTCGGACGAACTACAATGAGCAGTTCTTC
TRBJ2-7,TRBD2,many,TRBV12-3/TRBV12-4,CASSLGGITYEQYF,TGTGCCAGCAGTCTCGGGGGGATTACCTACGAGCAGTACTTC
TRBJ1-2,TRBD1,many,TRBV20-1,CSAPGQGIDYGYTF,TGCAGTGCCCCCGGACAGGGGATTGACTATGGCTACACCTTC
TRBJ2-1,TRBD2,few,TRBV3-1,CASSQESLAGALFNGNEQFF,TGTGCCAGCAGCCAAGAATCCCTAGCGGGAGCCCTGTTTAATGGCAATGAGCAGTTCTTC
TRBJ1-3,-,few,TRBV19,CASTRGNTIYF,TGTGCCAGTACGAGAGGAAACACCATATATTTT
TRBJ2-5,TRBD2,few,TRBV15,CATSGGLAGQETQYF,TGTGCCACCAGCGGAGGACTAGCGGGGCAAGAGACCCAGTACTTC